The clone carrying this TCR beta chain appeared a single time. Germline V CDR1 and CDR2: MNHEY, SVGAGI. J lost 5 bases, V lost 4 bases, and 5 bases had no gene match. The CDR3 length is 14 residues. Authors' analysis steps: Reference gene primer amplification yielded estimated nucleated cell counts. The table came from immunoSEQ multiplex PCR; TCRdb's copy has only in-frame clones and leaves some out. The V and J calls and clone size are taken from that table; D and trimming were inferred from the DNA. The sample holds around 380,000 clones; roughly 86% are singletons and the top ten take 0.85% to 1.3%. The data derive from a study of blood T cell repertoires in COVID-19. On the study more broadly: Sources were T cells, B-cell-depleted T cells, or PBMCs; the material itself was cDNA or gDNA.

This TCR came from a human donor with acute or convalescent COVID-19. The donor label of this sample is uncertain. The sample taken for sequencing was peripheral blood. This chain uses TRBV6-5 with TRBJ2-3; the match to TRBD2 covers 8 bases. CDR3 residues: CASSFGGVRDTQYF. As DNA, the CDR3 is TGTGCCAGCAGTTTCGGGGGGGTGAGAGATACGCAGTATTTT.